This TCR beta chain was retrieved from a study of vaccination effects on CD4 cells after COVID-19. Study results and caveats: There were few convalescent patients in the study and no early post-infection timepoints. Healthy vaccinees had only 1 of 255 vaccine-induced clones cross-react with common cold coronaviruses. By a late point after vaccination, infection- and vaccine-induced clones had shrunk markedly through clonal contraction.

Trimming left V 0 bases short and J 4 bases short, with 11 bases between. The germline CDR1 and CDR2 sequences are SGDLS and YYNGEE. This CDR3 comprises 14 residues. In the ViraFEST assay, antigen-specific CD4+ clonotypes were identified by expansion after peptide-pool stimulation. Investigators separated out CD4+ T cells once around 10 days of culture had passed. Nucleocapsid antibodies were negative in the vaccine recipients, who had never had SARS-CoV-2 infection. Researchers swapped half the medium for IL-2 medium on both days 3 and 7. In the case of this clone: Antigen specificity is unknown.

Generated by immunoSEQ multiplex PCR, the TCRdb table keeps only in-frame clones and is missing some. The top ten clones hold around 3.5% of a sample with about 24,000 clones, 74% of them seen once. The source material was CD4+ T cells from PBMCs cultured with SARS-CoV-2 spike peptides, sampled before COVID-19 vaccination. This sequence joins TRBV9 and TRBJ2-7, with D possibly being TRBD1 (6 bases). The receptor comes from a human donor who received a COVID-19 vaccine. This chain's CDR3 is CASSVEDSRYEQYF. The CDR3 DNA follows: TGTGCCAGCAGCGTAGAGGACAGTCGATACGAGCAGTACTTC.